One T cell receptor (beta chain) is described in this entry. The sample is drawn from a study of blood T cell repertoires in COVID-19. Across the study: Samples representing acute and convalescent COVID-19 were sourced from the United States, Italy and Spain. Sample material is recorded as cDNA or gDNA derived from T cells, B-cell-depleted T cells, or PBMCs.

In the source study's methods: Nucleated cell counts were estimated from reference gene primer amplification. Assay: immunoSEQ multiplex PCR; the TCRdb copy retains only in-frame clones and omits some. The DNA was the basis for D and trimming; V, J and clone size are from that table. The table shows approximately 190,000 clones, with around nine tenths occurring only once. The junction had 5 bases not matched to a gene; V was cut back by 3 bases and J by 5 bases. The CDR3 extends over 14 amino acids. From germline, CDR1 is LNHDA and CDR2 SQIVND (reference sequence). Sequenced input: peripheral blood. The receptor's source is a woman in her thirties or forties who had recovered from COVID-19. This chain links TRBV19 with TRBJ2-7, with 9 bases lining up with TRBD2. CDR3 bases: TGTGCCAGTAGTATTCCTAGCGGGACCCACGAGCAGTACTTC. This codes for CASSIPSGTHEQYF.